This record covers a single T cell receptor (beta chain). This sample stems from a study of blood T cell repertoires in COVID-19. Study-level information: Samples representing acute and convalescent COVID-19 were sourced from the United States, Italy and Spain.

CDR3 length: 13 amino acids. V shed 4 bases and J shed 4 bases, with 8 bases lying between them. The germline V gene has CDR1 SGHTA and CDR2 FQGNSA. Sequenced by immunoSEQ multiplex PCR; TCRdb stores in-frame clones only, minus some. The table lists approximately 200,000 clones, approximately 90% of them singletons, with more than 3.5% in the top ten. The chain is built from TRBV7-2 and TRBJ1-3; D uncertain. The sample comprised peripheral blood. This clonotype was sampled from a woman aged 30 to 39 with acute or convalescent COVID-19. The CDR3 loop is CASSSQQGNTIYF. The CDR3, as DNA: TGTGCCAGCAGCTCTCAACAGGGAAACACCATATATTTT. The full variable domain, completed using reference TRBV7-2 and TRBJ1-3, is GAGVSQSPSNKVTEKGKDVELRCDPISGHTALYWYRQSLGQGLEFLIYFQGNSAPDKSGLPSDRFSAERTGGSVSTLTIQRTQQEDSAVYLCASSSQQGNTIYFGEGSWLTVV.